The clone carrying this T cell receptor beta chain came up a few times. What it recognizes is unknown. These data belong to a study of OX40 agonist ivuxolimab in advanced cancers. Findings and limits, study-wide: The antigen specificity of the peripheral T cells (those that were expanded) was not determined. Expanded clones were, on average, more numerous among CD8+ T cells than CD4+. Among the lowest peripheral clonal expansion occurred in 0.1-3.0 mg/kg partial responders.

The method was immunoSEQ multiplex PCR; TCRdb's version includes in-frame clones alone and lacks a portion of them. The sample shows under 45,000 clones, over 60% of them seen only once. This TCR came from an adult with an advanced solid tumor such as melanoma, head and neck, liver or kidney cancer. The material was CD4+ or CD8+ T cells sorted from blood, obtained in a trial of the OX40 agonist ivuxolimab.

The CDR3 DNA reads TGTGCCAGCATTGGACTAGCGGGGAGGACAGATACGCAGTATTTT. Protein: CASIGLAGRTDTQYF. The genes are TRBV2 and TRBJ2-3; 12 nucleotides align to TRBD2. This CDR3 is built from 15 residues. From germline, CDR1 is SNHLY and CDR2 FYNNEI. The J segment lost 3 bases and the V segment lost 7 bases, leaving 5 bases of the junction unmatched. Looking up the rest from reference TRBV2 and TRBJ2-3 gives the full variable domain: EPEVTQTPSHQVTQMGQEVILRCVPISNHLYFYWYRQILGQKVEFLVSFYNNEISEKSEIFDDQFSVERPDGSNFTLKIRSTKLEDSAMYFCASIGLAGRTDTQYFGPGTRLTVL.